This TCR beta chain was identified during a study of early T cells in non-severe SARS-CoV-2 infection. Regarding the study as a whole: A preference for anti-spike CD8 responses marked VDJdb matching, which missed private and CD4 specificities.

This clonotype was seen more than once but under ten times. No antigen is known for it. MiXCR, run by TCRdb on the 5' RACE reads, gives a single entry per CDR3 protein. This table holds about 64,000 distinct CDR3 sequences, about 11% found once. Sequences were derived from whole blood, sampled at baseline. This sequence originates from an adult who was a healthcare worker with PCR-confirmed SARS-CoV-2 infection or an uninfected control (not recorded which).

The CDR3 loop is CSVSPGLASNEQFF. CDR3 nucleotide sequence: TGCAGCGTCTCCCCCGGACTAGCGTCCAATGAGCAGTTCTTC. This sequence joins TRBV29-1 and TRBJ2-1, with 9 nucleotides matching TRBD2. This CDR3 has 14 amino acids. Germline V gene sequence: CDR1 SQVTM, CDR2 ANQGSEA. Trimming removed 6 bases from V and 6 bases from J; junction bases left unmatched: 9.